What follows are 21 T cell receptor beta chains derived from one specimen sequenced in a study of blood T cell repertoires in COVID-19 (dated by TCRdb to about 2020). The library came from the immunoSEQ multiplex PCR assay. TCRdb carries this immuneACCESS record with in-frame sequences only. Its versions omit some clonotypes, under half of them owing to an unresolved V gene in the studies checked, with the rest unexplained. Within this sample are about half a million clones, with 80% to 90% of them counted one time only. Together, the top ten hold approximately 3.2% of the sample. Sequencing used peripheral blood. These receptors all come from a human donor in a cohort sampled during active COVID-19.

The chain links TRBV28 to TRBJ1-1, with 9 bases aligning to TRBD1. This CDR3 spans 16 amino acids. After removal of 8 bases from V and 2 bases from J, the junction contained 12 bases not matched to a gene. Germline CDR1 is MDHEN and CDR2 is SYDVKM. The CDR3 DNA is TGTGCCAGCGGATTAACAGGGGGCGGAAGCAACACTGAAGCTTTCTTT. This gives the protein CASGLTGGGSNTEAFF. Drawing the rest from reference TRBV28 and TRBJ1-1, the complete variable domain is DVKVTQSSRYLVKRTGEKVFLECVQDMDHENMFWYRQDPGLGLRLIYFSYDVKMKEKGDIPEGYSVSREKKERFSLILESASTNQTSMYLCASGLTGGGSNTEAFFGQGTRLTVV.

The gene calls are TRBV13 and TRBJ2-5, with TRBD2 matching 7 bases. This CDR3 has 13 residues. Germline loops: CDR1 PRHDT, CDR2 FYEKMQ (reference sequence). Trimming removed 1 base from V and 14 bases from J; junction bases left unmatched: 10. The CDR3 bases are TGTGCCAGCAGCTTAGAGCGTCTAGCGGCAATCTACTTC. This sequence encodes CASSLERLAAIYF.

As DNA, the CDR3 is TGTGCCAGCAGTTTCAGGGGCTATGGCTACACCTTC. This sequence encodes CASSFRGYGYTF. This sequence joins TRBV5-8 and TRBJ1-2, with D perhaps TRBD1 (6 bases). The CDR3 has 12 residues. Trimming left V 5 bases short and J 4 bases short, with 9 bases between. Germline CDR1 and CDR2: SGHTS and YDEGEE.

The gene calls are TRBV6-1 and TRBJ1-2; the D gene is possibly TRBD1 (5 bases). V was pared by 1 base and J by 7 bases, with 7 bases between. The CDR3 contains 12 residues. The V gene's germline CDR1 is MNHNS and CDR2 SASEGT. CDR3 DNA: TGTGCCAGCAGTGAAGGGGGCGGTGGCTACACCTTC. It codes for CASSEGGGGYTF.

The table lists this clone with a count of one. The V gene is TRBV28, the J gene TRBJ1-1; 7 nucleotides agree with TRBD1. V was pared by 7 bases and J by 2 bases, with 7 bases of the junction left unmatched. There are 14 residues in the CDR3. Germline V CDR1 and CDR2: MDHEN, SYDVKM. CDR3 loop: CASTRRQGNTEAFF. The CDR3 DNA is TGTGCCAGCACCCGGAGACAGGGCAACACTGAAGCTTTCTTT.

The gene calls are TRBV6-6 and TRBJ2-4; the match to TRBD1 covers 7 bases. V dropped 2 bases and J dropped 6; count of bases not matched to a gene: 1. The CDR3 sequence is 13 residues long. The germline CDR1 and CDR2 sequences are MNHNY and SVGAGI (reference sequence). CDR3 nucleotides: TGTGCCAGCAGTTACGGGGACAGAAACATTCAGTACTTC. It yields the protein CASSYGDRNIQYF.

Turning to this clone: Other DNA sequences in the sample encode the same CDR3. The chain carries TRBV5-1 and TRBJ1-2, with TRBD1 as a possible D gene (6 bases). The V end was cut by 0 bases, the J end by 5 bases, with 14 bases between. The CDR3 is 15 residues long. The V gene's germline CDR1 is SGHRS and CDR2 YFSETQ. The CDR3 coding sequence is TGCGCCAGCAGCTTGGAGGGCAGGGGAGATTATGGCTACACCTTC. As protein: CASSLEGRGDYGYTF.

The V and J genes are TRBV19 and TRBJ1-1, with 9 bases identical to TRBD1. Losses at the gene ends were 7 bases for V and 1 base for J; bases not matched to a gene: 4. The CDR3 has 14 amino acids. The germline CDR1 and CDR2 sequences are LNHDA and SQIVND (reference sequence). The CDR3: CASTKGQGNTEAFF. Here the CDR3 DNA reads TGTGCCAGTACTAAGGGACAGGGGAACACTGAAGCTTTCTTT. Full variable domain (missing parts from reference TRBV19 and TRBJ1-1): DGGITQSPKYLFRKEGQNVTLSCEQNLNHDAMYWYRQDPGQGLRLIYYSQIVNDFQKGDIAEGYSVSREKKESFPLTVTSAQKNPTAFYLCASTKGQGNTEAFFGQGTRLTVV.

This rearrangement joins TRBV29-1 to TRBJ2-5, with unresolved D. The CDR3 is 12 residues long. Trimming took off 7 bases at V and 5 bases at J, with 14 bases between the two ends. The germline CDR1 and CDR2 sequences are SQVTM and ANQGSEA. The CDR3 DNA reads as TGCAGCGACGCGCTTGAGAGGGAGACCCAGTACTTC. Protein: CSDALERETQYF.

The table lists this clone with a count of one. The CDR3 sequence is CASSLNRDRVREQFF. The CDR3 DNA follows: TGTGCCAGCAGCTTAAACCGGGACAGGGTACGCGAGCAGTTCTTC. J is TRBJ2-1 and V is TRBV11-2; 9 bases match TRBD1. Germline CDR1 and CDR2: SGHAT and FQNNGV. There are 15 residues in the CDR3. Unmatched junction bases numbered 9, after V lost 2 bases and J lost 10 bases.

This chain joins TRBV14 and TRBJ2-3; a weak D match, TRBD2 (5 bases). CDR1 SGHDN and CDR2 FVKESK come from the germline V gene. The germline V and J ends were trimmed by 1 base and 5 bases, with 13 bases remaining between them. This CDR3 has 15 residues. CDR3 sequence: CASSQVASYLDTQYF. The CDR3 DNA sequence: TGTGCCAGCAGCCAAGTTGCTAGCTATCTAGATACGCAGTATTTT.

This chain links TRBV19 with TRBJ1-2; a weak D match, TRBD1 (5 bases). Germline loops: CDR1 LNHDA, CDR2 SQIVND (reference sequence). This CDR3 has 14 residues. Deletions cut 0 bases from V and 2 bases from J, with 7 bases between. CDR3 DNA sequence: TGTGCCAGTAGTATAGACGACAGAAACTATGGCTACACCTTC. This sequence encodes CASSIDDRNYGYTF.

The sample holds one count of this clone. J is TRBJ2-1 and V is TRBV11-3; 10 bases line up with TRBD2. CDR1 is SGHNT and CDR2 is YENEEA in the germline V gene. V lost 8 bases, J lost 8 bases, and 12 bases stayed unmatched. This CDR3 comprises 15 residues. This chain's CDR3 is CASSRSGRAEDEQFF. The CDR3 nucleotides read TGTGCCAGCTCCCGAAGCGGGAGGGCTGAGGATGAGCAGTTCTTC.

The chain links TRBV6-1 to TRBJ2-1, with 12 positions matching TRBD2. With V trimmed by 3 bases and J by 4 bases, 4 bases remained unmatched. Germline loops: CDR1 MNHNS, CDR2 SASEGT. The CDR3 length is 16 residues. CDR3 DNA: TGTGCCAGCAGTGACCCTAGCGGGAGGGCATACAATGAGCAGTTCTTC. Translating gives CASSDPSGRAYNEQFF.

The V and J genes are TRBV4-1 and TRBJ2-1; TRBD2 matches 13 bases. V was clipped by 3 bases and J by 10 bases; unmatched bases: 6. The germline V gene encodes CDR1 MGHRA and CDR2 YSYEKL. The length of the CDR3 is 15 residues. The CDR3 loop is CASSHGLAGVWEQFF. CDR3 sequence (DNA): TGCGCCAGCAGCCACGGACTAGCGGGAGTCTGGGAGCAGTTCTTC.

The chain has TRBV28 and TRBJ2-4; TRBD2 is a possible D gene (5 bases). V lost 8 bases to trimming and J lost 0 bases, with 17 bases between them. CDR1 is MDHEN, CDR2 SYDVKM, per germline. This CDR3 has 16 amino acids. The CDR3 here is CASSTGGRIAKNIQYF. Written as DNA, the CDR3 is TGTGCCAGCTCTACGGGTGGGAGAATAGCCAAAAACATTCAGTACTTC.

The V and J genes are TRBV21-1 and TRBJ2-1; the D call of TRBD2 is as the table states it, not checked on the DNA. TRBV21-1 is a known pseudogene. The CDR3 has 19 amino acids. The CDR3 DNA sequence: TGTGCCAGCAGCCAGCTCAATCCGGGACTAGCGGGAGCCTCCGGGGAGCAGTTCTTC. Translated, it gives CASSQLNPGLAGASGEQFF.

This clone occurred a few times. CDR3 nucleotide sequence: TGTGCCAGCAGCCCGCAGGCGGGTGGCAATCAGCCCCAGCATTTT. It specifies CASSPQAGGNQPQHF. This chain uses TRBV7-2 with TRBJ1-5; D remains ambiguous. The CDR3 loop spans 15 amino acids. Trimming stripped 5 bases from V and 2 bases from J, with 13 bases between. Germline assignment: CDR1 SGHTA and CDR2 FQGNSA.

This chain uses TRBV7-8 with TRBJ1-1, with 7 bases fitting TRBD1. The V and J ends lost 4 bases and 9 bases, in that order; junction bases with no gene match: 5. Per the germline V gene, CDR1 is SGHVS and CDR2 is FQNEAQ. The CDR3 has 12 amino acids. CDR3 residues: CASSSDRVKAFF. CDR3 sequence (DNA): TGTGCCAGCAGCTCCGACAGGGTGAAAGCTTTCTTT.

The table lists this clone with many counts. The chain joins TRBV7-3 to TRBJ1-6; the D gene is possibly TRBD1 (5 bases). This CDR3 has 16 amino acids. The V end lost 4 bases, the J end lost 1 base, and 11 bases lay between the germline ends. The V gene's germline CDR1 is SGHTA and CDR2 FQGTGA. The CDR3 DNA reads TGTGCCAGCAGCTCCCAGGGAGGATCCTATAATTCACCCCTCCACTTT. Translating gives CASSSQGGSYNSPLHF.

The table lists this clone with many counts. The sample has other DNA sequences that encode this CDR3 too. This chain connects TRBV6-5 to TRBJ2-7; 10 bases match TRBD1. The J segment lost 3 bases and the V segment lost 0 bases, leaving 2 bases of the junction unmatched. CDR1 is MNHEY and CDR2 is SVGAGI in the germline V gene. The CDR3 is 15 amino acids. The CDR3 sequence is CASSYSRTGGYEQYF. CDR3 nucleotides: TGTGCCAGCAGTTACTCTCGGACAGGGGGCTACGAGCAGTACTTC.